Listed here are 2 T cell receptor beta chains from one sample, sequenced in a study of PD-1 blockade in classical Hodgkin lymphoma. Generated by immunoSEQ multiplex PCR, the TCRdb table keeps only in-frame clones and is missing some. The table has around 12,000 clones, 88% seen once. Noted time point: cycle 4 day 1 (C4D1), after less than 7 weeks of nivolumab. Every patient was affected by relapse after autologous stem cell transplantation, while exposure to brentuximab vedotin was not uniform. Magnetic negative selection purified CD4+ T cells from thawed PBMCs. This material consisted of CD4+ T cells from blood, taken before the fourth cycle of nivolumab. The receptors here all came from a human donor with classical Hodgkin lymphoma.

This chain links TRBV9 with TRBJ1-1; no reliable D call. The germline V gene encodes CDR1 SGDLS and CDR2 YYNGEE. This CDR3 is built from 13 residues. V lost 4 bases to trimming and J lost 1 base, with 8 bases between them. CDR3 sequence: CASSPGQNTEAFF. The CDR3 DNA is TGTGCCAGCAGCCCAGGTCAGAACACTGAAGCTTTCTTT.

On this clone itself: In the same sample, other DNA sequences code for this CDR3. The rearrangement joins TRBV28 to TRBJ2-7; D is ambiguous. Germline V CDR1 and CDR2: MDHEN, SYDVKM. The length of the CDR3 is 12 residues. Trimming took 3 bases from V and 3 from J, leaving 6 bases between them. The CDR3 sequence is CASSFQNYEQYF. CDR3 DNA: TGTGCCAGCAGTTTTCAGAACTACGAGCAGTACTTC.